Listed here are 17 T cell receptor beta chains from one sample, sequenced in a study of OX40 agonist ivuxolimab in advanced cancers. Measured with immunoSEQ multiplex PCR; TCRdb has only the in-frame clones, and not every one. The table has fewer than 65,000 clones, about nine tenths seen once. The sequenced sample was CD4+ or CD8+ T cells sorted from blood, obtained in a trial of the OX40 agonist ivuxolimab. The receptors originated from an adult with an advanced solid tumor such as melanoma, head and neck, liver or kidney cancer.

The chain recombines TRBV5-1 with TRBJ2-5; 7 bases agree with TRBD2. Germline V lookup: CDR1 SGHRS, CDR2 YFSETQ. This CDR3 region has 14 residues. Trimming at V came to 4 bases and at J to 5 bases, leaving 8 bases not matched to a gene. DNA for the CDR3: TGCGCCAGCAGCGAGGCGGGGGTTTGGGAGACCCAGTACTTC. Its protein is CASSEAGVWETQYF.

The rearrangement joins TRBV9 to TRBJ2-7; 10 bases map to TRBD2. Germline V gives CDR1 SGDLS, CDR2 YYNGEE. Trimming removed 4 bases from V and 3 bases from J; junction bases left unmatched: 10. The CDR3 is made up of 16 amino acids. The CDR3 DNA reads TGTGCCAGCAGCTACCAAGCGGGAGGGACCCTCTACGAGCAGTACTTC. As protein: CASSYQAGGTLYEQYF.

The chain recombines TRBV29-1 with TRBJ2-3; perhaps TRBD1 as D (5 bases). V lost 5 bases, J lost 8 bases, and 11 bases lay in between. The CDR3 extends over 11 amino acids. The germline CDR1 and CDR2 sequences are SQVTM and ANQGSEA. The CDR3 is CSVPKQATQYF. DNA of the CDR3: TGCAGCGTTCCCAAACAGGCTACGCAGTATTTT.

The V and J genes are TRBV2 and TRBJ2-3, with TRBD1 matching over 9 bases. The CDR3 totals 14 residues. V shed 6 bases and J 1 base; nucleotides not matched to a gene: 2. Looked up from germline, CDR1 is SNHLY and CDR2 is FYNNEI. CDR3 sequence (DNA): TGTGCCAGCAGCCGGGACAGGGGCACAGATACGCAGTATTTT. It is translated as CASSRDRGTDTQYF.

The rearrangement uses TRBV7-2 and TRBJ2-3; D uncertain. Trimming removed 4 bases at V and 0 bases at J, with 5 bases between. CDR1 and CDR2 (germline): SGHTA, FQGNSA. The CDR3 contains 13 residues. The CDR3 loop reads CASSSFSTDTQYF. The CDR3 DNA reads as TGTGCCAGCAGCTCCTTTAGCACAGATACGCAGTATTTT.

This sequence joins TRBV18 and TRBJ1-3; TRBD1 matches 12 bases. Germline loops: CDR1 KGHSH, CDR2 LQKENI. The J segment lost 0 bases and the V segment lost 0 bases, leaving 9 bases of the junction unmatched. The CDR3 is made up of 20 amino acids. The CDR3 loop reads CASSPPIGTGGSGSGNTIYF. The CDR3 bases are TGTGCCAGCTCACCACCCATCGGGACAGGGGGCTCAGGCTCTGGAAACACCATATATTTT.

J is TRBJ2-1 and V is TRBV5-1; TRBD1 is a possible D gene (6 bases). The CDR3 contains 15 residues. The V gene lost 5 bases and the J gene lost 0 bases, with 12 bases spanning the gap. Germline CDR1 SGHRS, CDR2 YFSETQ. CDR3 DNA sequence: TGCGCCAGCAGTGGTGGGGGCAGCTCCTACAATGAGCAGTTCTTC. Its translation is CASSGGGSSYNEQFF.

As to this clone: One end of the junction fails to match germline, which may point to a read error. V usage is TRBV10-1 and J usage is TRBJ2-1; no reliable D call. Germline V gives CDR1 WNHNN, CDR2 SYGVQD (reference sequence). This CDR3 contains 10 residues. For the CDR3, the DNA is TGCGCCAGCTCCCACAATGAGCAGTTCTTC. Translation gives CASSHNEQFF.

The V call is TRBV28, the J call TRBJ2-7; weak D call: TRBD2 (6 bases). The CDR3 has 14 amino acids. V was cut by 2 bases and J by 2 bases, with 10 bases left in between. CDR1 MDHEN and CDR2 SYDVKM come from the germline V gene. CDR3 residues: CASSLTTSPYEQYF. The DNA of the CDR3 is TGTGCCAGCAGTTTAACCACTAGCCCCTACGAGCAGTACTTC.

This clone showed up just once. The chain couples TRBV15 to TRBJ1-1, with TRBD1 as a possible D gene (5 bases). The CDR3 covers 14 residues. Germline assignment: CDR1 LNHNV and CDR2 YYDKDF (reference sequence). The germline V and J ends were trimmed by 6 bases and 3 bases, with 14 bases remaining between them. CDR3 residues: CATRADRIDTEAFF. In DNA form, the CDR3 reads TGTGCCACCAGAGCAGACAGAATAGACACTGAAGCTTTCTTT.

The chain couples TRBV28 to TRBJ1-5, with TRBD1 matching over 8 bases. Germline lookup yields CDR1 MDHEN and CDR2 SYDVKM. V lost 6 bases, J lost 3 bases, and 7 bases stayed unmatched. CDR3 length: 15 amino acids. The chain's CDR3 is CASSPTGAINQPQHF. CDR3 bases: TGTGCCAGCAGCCCGACAGGGGCAATCAATCAGCCCCAGCATTTT.

The chain links TRBV2 to TRBJ1-1; D may be TRBD1 (6 bases). The V end lost 6 bases, the J end lost 5 bases, and 10 bases lay between the germline ends. The V gene's germline CDR1 is SNHLY and CDR2 FYNNEI. The CDR3 consists of 12 residues. The CDR3 protein is CASRYQGTEAFF. The DNA of the CDR3 is TGTGCCAGCAGGTACCAGGGGACTGAAGCTTTCTTT.

The chain links TRBV18 to TRBJ2-5; D remains unclear. Trimming took off 1 base at V and 5 bases at J, with 11 bases between the two ends. This CDR3 region has 14 residues. Germline loops: CDR1 KGHSH, CDR2 LQKENI. The CDR3 sequence: CASSPLRVRETQYF. CDR3 DNA: TGTGCCAGCTCACCACTTAGGGTGAGGGAGACCCAGTACTTC.

This clone has just a few counts. The rearrangement links TRBV9 to TRBJ1-2; no definite D call. Germline-derived CDR1 and CDR2 are SGDLS and YYNGEE. Trimming shortened V by 0 bases and J by 8 bases, and 8 bases separated the two germline ends. This CDR3 contains 12 residues. The CDR3 DNA reads TGTGCCAGCAGCGTAGTAACGGGAGGCTACACCTTC. Translation: CASSVVTGGYTF.

The chain recombines TRBV5-4 with TRBJ2-2, with 8 bases fitting TRBD1. The CDR3 is 15 residues long. Germline CDR1 and CDR2: SGHNT and YYREEE (reference sequence). Trimming at V came to 4 bases and at J to 6 bases, leaving 8 bases not matched to a gene. CDR3 sequence: CASSPGQVLAGELFF. The CDR3 bases are TGTGCCAGCAGCCCGGGACAGGTCCTCGCCGGGGAGCTGTTTTTT.

The chain has TRBV2 and TRBJ2-1; D is possibly TRBD2 (5 bases). CDR1 is SNHLY, CDR2 FYNNEI, per germline. Between the trimmed V and J ends, which lost 4 bases and 10 bases, there was a span of 8 bases. The CDR3 spans 11 residues. CDR3 in DNA: TGTGCCAGCAGTGTAGCGACAGAGCAGTTCTTC. Translated: CASSVATEQFF.

V gene TRBV4-1 combines with J gene TRBJ2-1; D unclear. This CDR3 region has 15 residues. V was trimmed by 1 base and J by 5 bases, leaving 12 bases between them. CDR1 and CDR2 from the germline V gene are MGHRA and YSYEKL. CDR3 sequence: CASSQGPTPNNEQFF. The CDR3 DNA is TGCGCCAGCAGCCAAGGTCCCACCCCAAACAATGAGCAGTTCTTC.